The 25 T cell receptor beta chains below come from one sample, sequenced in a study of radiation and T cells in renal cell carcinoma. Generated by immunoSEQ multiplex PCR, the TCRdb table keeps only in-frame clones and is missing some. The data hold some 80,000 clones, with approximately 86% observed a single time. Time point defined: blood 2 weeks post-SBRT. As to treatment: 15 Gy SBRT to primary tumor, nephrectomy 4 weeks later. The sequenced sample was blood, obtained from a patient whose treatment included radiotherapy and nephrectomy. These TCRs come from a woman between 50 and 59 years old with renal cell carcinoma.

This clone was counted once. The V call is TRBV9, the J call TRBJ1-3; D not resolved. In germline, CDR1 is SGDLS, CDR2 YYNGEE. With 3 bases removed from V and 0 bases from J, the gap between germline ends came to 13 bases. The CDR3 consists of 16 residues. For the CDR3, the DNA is TGTGCCAGCAGCGCCCAGACTACCACCTCTGGAAACACCATATATTTT. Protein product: CASSAQTTTSGNTIYF.

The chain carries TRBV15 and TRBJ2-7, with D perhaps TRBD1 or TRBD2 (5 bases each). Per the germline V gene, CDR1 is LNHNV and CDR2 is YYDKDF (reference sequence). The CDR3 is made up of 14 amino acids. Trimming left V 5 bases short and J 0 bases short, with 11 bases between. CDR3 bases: TGTGCCACCAGCTGGGGACGGAGCTCCTACGAGCAGTACTTC. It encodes CATSWGRSSYEQYF.

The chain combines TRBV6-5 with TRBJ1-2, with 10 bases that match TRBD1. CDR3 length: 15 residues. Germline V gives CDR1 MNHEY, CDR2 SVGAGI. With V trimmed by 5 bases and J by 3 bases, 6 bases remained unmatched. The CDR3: CASSASTGGDYGYTF. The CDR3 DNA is TGTGCCAGCAGTGCCTCGACAGGGGGCGACTATGGCTACACCTTC.

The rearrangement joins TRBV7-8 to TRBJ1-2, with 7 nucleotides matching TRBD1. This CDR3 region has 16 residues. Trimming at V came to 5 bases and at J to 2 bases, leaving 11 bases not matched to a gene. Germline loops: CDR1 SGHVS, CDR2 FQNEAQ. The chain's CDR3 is CASSRTGQTINYGYTF. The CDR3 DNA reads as TGTGCCAGCAGCCGAACGGGACAGACAATAAACTATGGCTACACCTTC.

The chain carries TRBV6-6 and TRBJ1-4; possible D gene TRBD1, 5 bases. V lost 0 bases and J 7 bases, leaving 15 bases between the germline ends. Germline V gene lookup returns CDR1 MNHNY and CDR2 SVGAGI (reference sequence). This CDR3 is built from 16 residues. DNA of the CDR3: TGTGCCAGCAGTTACTCGGGCTCCAGGGCGGTTGAAAAACTGTTTTTT. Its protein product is CASSYSGSRAVEKLFF.

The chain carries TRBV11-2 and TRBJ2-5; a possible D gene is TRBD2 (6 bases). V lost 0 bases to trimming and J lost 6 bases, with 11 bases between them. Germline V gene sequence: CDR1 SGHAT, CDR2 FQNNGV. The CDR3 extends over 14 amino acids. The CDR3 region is CASSLDRRGQTQYF. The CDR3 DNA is TGTGCCAGCAGCTTAGATCGGAGGGGCCAGACCCAGTACTTC. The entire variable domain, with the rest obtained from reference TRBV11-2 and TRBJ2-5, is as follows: EAGVAQSPRYKIIEKRQSVAFWCNPISGHATLYWYQQILGQGPKLLIQFQNNGVVDDSQLPKDRFSAERLKGVDSTLKIQPAKLEDSAVYLCASSLDRRGQTQYFGPGTRLLVL.

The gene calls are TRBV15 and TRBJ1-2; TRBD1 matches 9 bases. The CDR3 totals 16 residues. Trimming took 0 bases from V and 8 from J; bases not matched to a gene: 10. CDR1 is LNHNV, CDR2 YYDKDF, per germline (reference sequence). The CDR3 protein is CATSRDRQGQGRGYTF. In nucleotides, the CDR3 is TGTGCCACCAGCAGAGATCGGCAGGGACAGGGACGCGGCTACACCTTC.

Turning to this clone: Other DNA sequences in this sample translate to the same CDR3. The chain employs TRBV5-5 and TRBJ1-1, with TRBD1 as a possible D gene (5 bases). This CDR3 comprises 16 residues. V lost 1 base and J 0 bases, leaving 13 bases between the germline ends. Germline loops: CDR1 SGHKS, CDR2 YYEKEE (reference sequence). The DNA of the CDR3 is TGTGCCAGCAGCTTGTCCGGGAGGGGTATGAACACTGAAGCTTTCTTT. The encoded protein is CASSLSGRGMNTEAFF.

CDR3 protein: CASSQVAGTGYGYTF. The CDR3 region has the DNA TGCGCCAGCAGCCAAGTGGCCGGGACAGGGTATGGCTACACCTTC. The rearrangement uses TRBV4-1 and TRBJ1-2; 9 bases agree with TRBD1. Trimming took 1 base from V and 5 from J; bases not matched to a gene: 5. The CDR3 loop spans 15 amino acids. The germline CDR1 and CDR2 sequences are MGHRA and YSYEKL.

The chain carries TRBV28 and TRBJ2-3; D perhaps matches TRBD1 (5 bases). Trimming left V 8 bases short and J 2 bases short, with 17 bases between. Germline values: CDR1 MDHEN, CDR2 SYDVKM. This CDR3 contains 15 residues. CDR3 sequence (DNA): TGTGCCAGCCCCCCTCGGCAGGGTGACACAGATACGCAGTATTTT. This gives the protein CASPPRQGDTDTQYF.

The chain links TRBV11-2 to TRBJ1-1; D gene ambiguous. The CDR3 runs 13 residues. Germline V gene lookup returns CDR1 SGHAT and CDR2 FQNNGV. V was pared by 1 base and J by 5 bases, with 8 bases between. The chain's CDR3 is CASSLGARTEAFF. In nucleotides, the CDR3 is TGTGCCAGCAGCTTAGGTGCGAGGACTGAAGCTTTCTTT.

CDR3 DNA sequence: TGTGCCAGCAGCGTAGTTGGGACAGGGACTGGAAACACCATATATTTT. As protein: CASSVVGTGTGNTIYF. The chain links TRBV9 to TRBJ1-3, with 9 bases that match TRBD1. Germline CDR1 is SGDLS and CDR2 is YYNGEE. V shed 0 bases, J shed 2 bases, and the junction held 3 bases outside the gene matches. The CDR3 is made up of 16 amino acids.

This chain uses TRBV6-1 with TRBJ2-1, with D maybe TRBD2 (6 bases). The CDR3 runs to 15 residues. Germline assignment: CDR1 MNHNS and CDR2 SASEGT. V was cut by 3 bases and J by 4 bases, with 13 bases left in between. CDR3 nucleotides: TGTGCCAGCAGTGACCTTGAGCGGGCGTACAATGAGCAGTTCTTC. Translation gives CASSDLERAYNEQFF.

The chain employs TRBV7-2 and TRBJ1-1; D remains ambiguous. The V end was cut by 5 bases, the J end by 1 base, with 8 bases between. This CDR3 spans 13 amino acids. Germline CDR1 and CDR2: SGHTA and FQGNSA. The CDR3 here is CASSPYKNTEAFF. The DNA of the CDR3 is TGTGCCAGCAGCCCGTACAAGAACACTGAAGCTTTCTTT.

CDR3 region: CASSRGTSSGANVLTF. DNA of the CDR3: TGTGCCAGCAGCCGTGGGACTAGCTCTGGGGCCAACGTCCTGACTTTC. This chain uses TRBV14 with TRBJ2-6; 8 bases map to TRBD2. Germline CDR1 SGHDN, CDR2 FVKESK. Unmatched junction bases numbered 2, after V lost 4 bases and J lost 0 bases. The CDR3 is 16 residues long.

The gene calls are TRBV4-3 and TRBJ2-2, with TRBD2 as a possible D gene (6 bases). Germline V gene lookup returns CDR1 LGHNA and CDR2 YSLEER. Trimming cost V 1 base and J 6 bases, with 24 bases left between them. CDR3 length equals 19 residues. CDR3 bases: TGCGCCAGCAGCCAAGCCGCCTCAAGTGAGGGTCGCGGGGCCGGGGAGCTGTTTTTT. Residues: CASSQAASSEGRGAGELFF.

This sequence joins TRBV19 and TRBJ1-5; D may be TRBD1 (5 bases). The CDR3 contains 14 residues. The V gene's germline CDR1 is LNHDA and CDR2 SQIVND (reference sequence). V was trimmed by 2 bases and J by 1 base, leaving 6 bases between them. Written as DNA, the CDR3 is TGTGCCAGTAGTATACAGGGAAGCAATCAGCCCCAGCATTTT. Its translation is CASSIQGSNQPQHF.

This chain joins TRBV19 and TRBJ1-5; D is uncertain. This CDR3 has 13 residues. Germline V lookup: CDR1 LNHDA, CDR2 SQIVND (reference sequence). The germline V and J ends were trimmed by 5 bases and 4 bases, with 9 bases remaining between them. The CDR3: CASSGSRNQPQHF. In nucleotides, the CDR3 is TGTGCCAGTAGTGGAAGCAGAAATCAGCCCCAGCATTTT.

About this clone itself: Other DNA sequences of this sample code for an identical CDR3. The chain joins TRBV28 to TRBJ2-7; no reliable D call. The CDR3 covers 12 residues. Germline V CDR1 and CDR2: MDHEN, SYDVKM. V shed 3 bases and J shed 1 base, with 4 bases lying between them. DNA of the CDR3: TGTGCCAGCAGTTTGGTGTCCTACGAGCAGTACTTC. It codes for CASSLVSYEQYF.

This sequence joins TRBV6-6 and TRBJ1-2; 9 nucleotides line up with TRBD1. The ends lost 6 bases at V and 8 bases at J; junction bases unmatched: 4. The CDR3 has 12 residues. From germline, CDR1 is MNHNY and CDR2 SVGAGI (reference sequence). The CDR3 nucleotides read TGTGCCAGCAGCGGACAGGGGAACGGCTACACCTTC. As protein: CASSGQGNGYTF.

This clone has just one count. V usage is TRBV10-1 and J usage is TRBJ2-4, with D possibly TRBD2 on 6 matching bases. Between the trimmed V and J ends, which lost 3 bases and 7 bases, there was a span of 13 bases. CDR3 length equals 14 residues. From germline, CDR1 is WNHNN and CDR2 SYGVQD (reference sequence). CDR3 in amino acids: CASSDGGAMNIQYF. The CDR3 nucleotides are TGCGCCAGCAGTGATGGCGGGGCCATGAACATTCAGTACTTC.

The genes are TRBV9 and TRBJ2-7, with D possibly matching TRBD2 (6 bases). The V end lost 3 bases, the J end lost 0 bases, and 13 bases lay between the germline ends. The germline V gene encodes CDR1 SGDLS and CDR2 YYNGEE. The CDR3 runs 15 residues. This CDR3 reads CASSARDSRSYEQYF. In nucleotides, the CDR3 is TGTGCCAGCAGCGCCCGGGACTCCCGCTCCTACGAGCAGTACTTC.

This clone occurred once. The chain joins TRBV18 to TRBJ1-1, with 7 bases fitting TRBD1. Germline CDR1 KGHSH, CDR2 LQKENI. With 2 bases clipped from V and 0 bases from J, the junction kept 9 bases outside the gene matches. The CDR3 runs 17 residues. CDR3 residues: CASSPSRTGGVNTEAFF. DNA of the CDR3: TGTGCCAGCTCACCAAGTCGGACAGGAGGGGTGAACACTGAAGCTTTCTTT.

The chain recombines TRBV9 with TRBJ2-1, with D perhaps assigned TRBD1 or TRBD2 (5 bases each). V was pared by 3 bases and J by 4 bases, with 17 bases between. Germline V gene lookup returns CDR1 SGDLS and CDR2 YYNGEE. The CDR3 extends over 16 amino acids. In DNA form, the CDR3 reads TGTGCCAGCAGCGACCCCCTGGGGGTTCAATACAATGAGCAGTTCTTC. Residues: CASSDPLGVQYNEQFF.

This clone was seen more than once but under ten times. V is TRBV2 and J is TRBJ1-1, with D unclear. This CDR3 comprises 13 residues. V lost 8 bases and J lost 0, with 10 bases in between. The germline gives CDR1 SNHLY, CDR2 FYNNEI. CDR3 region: CASGLSLNTEAFF. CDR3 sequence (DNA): TGTGCCAGCGGACTGAGCTTGAACACTGAAGCTTTCTTT.